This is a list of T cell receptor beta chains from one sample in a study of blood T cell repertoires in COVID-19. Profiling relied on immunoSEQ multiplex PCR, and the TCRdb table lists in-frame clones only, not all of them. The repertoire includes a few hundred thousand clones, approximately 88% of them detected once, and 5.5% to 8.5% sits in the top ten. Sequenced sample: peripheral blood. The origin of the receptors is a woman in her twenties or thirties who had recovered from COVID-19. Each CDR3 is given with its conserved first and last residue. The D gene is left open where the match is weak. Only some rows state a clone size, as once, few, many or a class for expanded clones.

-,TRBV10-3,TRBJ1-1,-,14,TGTGCCATCAGTGAACAAGGGAGGAGGGCTGAAGCTTTCTTT,CAISEQGRRAEAFF
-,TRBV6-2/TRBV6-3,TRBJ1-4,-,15,TGTGCCAGCAGCCGGGGAGACAGGAGGAATGAAAAACTGTTTTTT,CASSRGDRRNEKLFF
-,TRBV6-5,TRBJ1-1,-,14,TGTGCCAGCCGTAAGGTAGCCGAGAACACTGAAGCTTTCTTT,CASRKVAENTEAFF
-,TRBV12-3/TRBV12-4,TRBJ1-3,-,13,TGTGCCAGCAGTTTCAACTCTGGAAACACCATATATTTT,CASSFNSGNTIYF
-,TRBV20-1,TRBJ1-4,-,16,TGCAGTGCTAGTGCTGGTTACGGGAGAGCGGGAGAAAAACTGTTTTTT,CSASAGYGRAGEKLFF
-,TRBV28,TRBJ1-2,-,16,TGTGCCAGCAGTTTGGTTTCAAGCTTTAGGGGCTATGGCTACACCTTC,CASSLVSSFRGYGYTF
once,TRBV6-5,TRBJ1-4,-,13,TGTGCCAGCAGTTACTCGCGCGGGGAAAAACTGTTTTTT,CASSYSRGEKLFF
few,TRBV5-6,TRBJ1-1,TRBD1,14,TGTGCCAGCAGACGCGACAGGGATTACCCTGAAGCTTTCTTT,CASRRDRDYPEAFF
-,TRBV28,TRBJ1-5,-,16,TGTGCCAGCAGTTTATATGTGGGCGCCGGGGATCAGCCCCAGCATTTT,CASSLYVGAGDQPQHF
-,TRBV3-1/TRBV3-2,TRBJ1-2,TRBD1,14,TGTGCCAGCAGCCCGGACAGGAGGGGTTATGGCTACACCTTC,CASSPDRRGYGYTF
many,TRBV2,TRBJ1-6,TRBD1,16,TGTGCCAGGAGACAGGGGGCAAGCAGGAATAATTCACCCCTCCACTTT,CARRQGASRNNSPLHF
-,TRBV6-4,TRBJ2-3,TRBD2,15,TGTGCCAGCAGTATCAAAGCGGGGGGCATGAATACGCAGTATTTT,CASSIKAGGMNTQYF
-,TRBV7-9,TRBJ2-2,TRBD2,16,TGTGCCAGCACTCAGACGGGGGGATACCCGGCCGGGGAGCTGTTTTTT,CASTQTGGYPAGELFF
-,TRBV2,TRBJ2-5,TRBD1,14,TGTGCCAGCGGTAGACAGGGCCCACAAGAGACCCAGTACTTC,CASGRQGPQETQYF